What follows are 3 T cell receptor beta chains derived from one specimen sequenced in a study of cytomegalovirus exposure and HLA in healthy donors. The PCR contained 60 Vbeta and 13 Jbeta primers. Data came from immunoSEQ multiplex PCR; TCRdb stores just in-frame clones and leaves some out. Of 200,000 to 250,000 clones in the sample, 76% were seen once. The sequenced sample consisted of PBMCs. The receptors come from a man between 18 and 35 years old in good health and CMV-seronegative.

This clone was seen a single time. This chain links TRBV15 with TRBJ2-1; 14 bases fit TRBD2. V trimming: 5 bases; J trimming: 12 bases; junction bases outside the gene matches: 12. The germline gives CDR1 LNHNV, CDR2 YYDKDF (reference sequence). CDR3 length: 16 residues. The CDR3 sequence is CATSGQTSGRAGGQFF. CDR3 bases: TGTGCCACCAGCGGACAGACTAGCGGGAGGGCCGGTGGGCAGTTCTTC. The full variable domain, completed using reference TRBV15 and TRBJ2-1, is DAMVIQNPRYQVTQFGKPVTLSCSQTLNHNVMYWYQQKSSQAPKLLFHYYDKDFNNEADTPDNFQSRRPNTSFCFLDIRSPGLGDTAMYLCATSGQTSGRAGGQFFGPGTRLTVL.

This clone was observed once. Written as DNA, the CDR3 is TGCGCCAGCAGCAGTGACAGCCCTAATCAGCCCCAGCATTTT. Protein product: CASSSDSPNQPQHF. The chain combines TRBV5-1 with TRBJ1-5; a weak D match, TRBD1 (5 bases). Germline V lookup: CDR1 SGHRS, CDR2 YFSETQ. The CDR3 has 14 residues. Trimming stripped 4 bases from V and 4 bases from J, with 12 bases between. The whole variable domain, filled in from reference TRBV5-1 and TRBJ1-5, reads KAGVTQTPRYLIKTRGQQVTLSCSPISGHRSVSWYQQTPGQGLQFLFEYFSETQRNKGNFPGRFSGRQFSNSRSEMNVSTLELGDSALYLCASSSDSPNQPQHFGDGTRLSIL.

In this sample, this clone turned up a few times. V gene TRBV28 combines with J gene TRBJ1-2, with 8 nucleotides matching TRBD1. Trimming at V came to 6 bases and at J to 8 bases, leaving 8 bases not matched to a gene. Germline lookup yields CDR1 MDHEN and CDR2 SYDVKM. The CDR3 length is 13 residues. The CDR3 spells CASRLGQERGYTF. CDR3 in DNA: TGTGCCAGCAGATTGGGACAGGAGAGAGGCTACACCTTC.